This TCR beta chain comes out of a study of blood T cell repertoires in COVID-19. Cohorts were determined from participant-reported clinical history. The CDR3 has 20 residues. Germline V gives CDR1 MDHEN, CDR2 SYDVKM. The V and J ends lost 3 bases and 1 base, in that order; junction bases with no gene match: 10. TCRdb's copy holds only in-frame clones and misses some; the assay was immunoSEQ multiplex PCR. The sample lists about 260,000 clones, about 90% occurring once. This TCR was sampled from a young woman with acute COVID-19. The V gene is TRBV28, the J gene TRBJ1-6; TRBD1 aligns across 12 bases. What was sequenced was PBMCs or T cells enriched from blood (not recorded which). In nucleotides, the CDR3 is TGTGCCAGCAGTTTGGACCGGGACAGGGGGCATAAGTCCTATAATTCACCCCTCCACTTT. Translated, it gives CASSLDRDRGHKSYNSPLHF. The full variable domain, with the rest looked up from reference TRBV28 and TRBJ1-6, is DVKVTQSSRYLVKRTGEKVFLECVQDMDHENMFWYRQDPGLGLRLIYFSYDVKMKEKGDIPEGYSVSREKKERFSLILESASTNQTSMYLCASSLDRDRGHKSYNSPLHFGNGTRLTVT.